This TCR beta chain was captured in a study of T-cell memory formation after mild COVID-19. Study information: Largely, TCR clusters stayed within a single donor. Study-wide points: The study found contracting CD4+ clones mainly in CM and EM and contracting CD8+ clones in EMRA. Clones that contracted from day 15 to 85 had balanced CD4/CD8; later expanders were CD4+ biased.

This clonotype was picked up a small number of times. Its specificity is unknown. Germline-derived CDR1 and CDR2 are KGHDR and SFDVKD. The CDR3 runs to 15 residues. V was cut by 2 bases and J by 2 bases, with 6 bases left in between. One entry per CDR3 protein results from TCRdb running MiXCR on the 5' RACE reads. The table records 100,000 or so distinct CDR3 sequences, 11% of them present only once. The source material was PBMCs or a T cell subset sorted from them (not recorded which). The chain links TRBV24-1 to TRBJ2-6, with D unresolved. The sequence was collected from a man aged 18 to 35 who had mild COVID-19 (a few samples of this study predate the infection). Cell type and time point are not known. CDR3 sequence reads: CATSDWGTGANVLTF. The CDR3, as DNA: TGTGCCACCAGTGATTGGGGAACTGGGGCCAACGTCCTGACTTTC.